The 27 T cell receptor beta chains below were found in one sample sequenced in a study of shared clonotypes between healthy human individuals. Clones were sequenced by immunoSEQ multiplex PCR, and TCRdb holds only the in-frame ones, with some missing. The sample lists about 600,000 clones; around 76% were seen once. The sequencing input was PBMCs. Source of these receptors: a woman in her forties in good health. Some clones in this sample may be carry-over from other donors' samples.

The chain is built from TRBV5-1 and TRBJ2-7; 14 nucleotides line up with TRBD2. Germline values: CDR1 SGHRS, CDR2 YFSETQ. The CDR3 is 17 residues long. V lost 1 base, J lost 6 bases, and 9 bases stayed unmatched. CDR3 in amino acids: CASSLFGLAGGFGEQYF. The CDR3 bases are TGCGCCAGCAGCTTGTTTGGACTAGCGGGAGGTTTTGGCGAGCAGTACTTC.

In DNA form, the CDR3 reads TGTGCCAGTAGCGAACAGGGGGACTCGGGAGGCTACACCTTC. Its protein is CASSEQGDSGGYTF. J is TRBJ1-2 and V is TRBV19; 8 bases align to TRBD1. From germline, CDR1 is LNHDA and CDR2 SQIVND (reference sequence). V shed 6 bases, J shed 8 bases, and the junction held 11 bases outside the gene matches. The CDR3 is 14 amino acids.

This chain joins TRBV4-2 and TRBJ2-7; TRBD2 matches 7 bases. The CDR3 runs to 16 residues. The trim removed 1 base at V and 3 bases at J, leaving 9 bases unmatched. Germline CDR1 is LGHNA and CDR2 is YNFKEQ. CDR3 nucleotides: TGTGCCAGCAGCCAAGGAGGGTCTAGCGGTTACTACGAGCAGTACTTC. Protein sequence: CASSQGGSSGYYEQYF.

V gene TRBV27 combines with J gene TRBJ2-7; D possibly uses TRBD1 or TRBD2 (5 bases each). Germline V gene lookup returns CDR1 MNHEY and CDR2 SMNVEV (reference sequence). The CDR3 covers 17 residues. V was pared by 6 bases and J by 2 bases, with 23 bases between. The CDR3 is CASSSFHGTAFTYEQYF. As DNA, the CDR3 is TGTGCCAGCAGCTCCTTCCATGGGACGGCCTTTACCTACGAGCAGTACTTC.

J is TRBJ2-3 and V is TRBV11-3, with a tentative D call TRBD2 (5 bases). V dropped 5 bases and J dropped 2 bases, with 11 bases sitting between them. This CDR3 has 14 amino acids. The V gene's germline CDR1 is SGHNT and CDR2 YENEEA. CDR3 nucleotides: TGTGCCAGCAGCGCCGGAGGCACCACAGATACGCAGTATTTT. Translating it yields CASSAGGTTDTQYF. The full variable domain, completed using reference TRBV11-3 and TRBJ2-3, is EAGVVQSPRYKIIEKKQPVAFWCNPISGHNTLYWYLQNLGQGPELLIRYENEEAVDDSQLPKDRFSAERLKGVDSTLKIQPAELGDSAVYLCASSAGGTTDTQYFGPGTRLTVL.

Comment on this clone: It may be a read error: a sequence one base away is much more abundant. V usage is TRBV30 and J usage is TRBJ2-7, with D tentatively TRBD1 or TRBD2 (5 bases each). Trimming removed 0 bases from V and 2 bases from J, with 17 bases in between. Germline CDR1 is GTSNPN and CDR2 is SVGIG (reference sequence). The CDR3 is 16 amino acids. CDR3 coding DNA: TGTGCCTGGAGTGTACTGACGGGGCAGAGGGCCTACGAGCAGTACTTC. This codes for CAWSVLTGQRAYEQYF.

The gene calls are TRBV27 and TRBJ2-1; D not certain. The CDR3 runs 16 residues. Germline lookup yields CDR1 MNHEY and CDR2 SMNVEV (reference sequence). Between the trimmed V and J ends, which lost 4 bases and 1 base, there was a span of 14 bases. Here the CDR3 DNA reads TGTGCCAGCAGTTCTTCCCGGTGGAGATCCTACAATGAGCAGTTCTTC. This encodes CASSSSRWRSYNEQFF.

V is TRBV6-1 and J is TRBJ1-2; D is unresolved. CDR1 MNHNS and CDR2 SASEGT come from the germline V gene. The germline V and J ends were trimmed by 5 bases and 10 bases, with 17 bases remaining between them. This CDR3 comprises 13 residues. The CDR3 bases are TGTGCCAGCAGTCCAGTAGCGGAGGATGACTACACCTTC. This codes for CASSPVAEDDYTF.

This sequence joins TRBV11-3 and TRBJ2-3; D not certain. V was clipped by 0 bases and J by 2 bases, with 0 bases between them. The CDR3 totals 12 residues. Germline values: CDR1 SGHNT, CDR2 YENEEA. The CDR3 region is CASSLDTDTQYF. In nucleotides, the CDR3 is TGTGCCAGCAGCTTAGACACAGATACGCAGTATTTT.

The sample holds a few counts of this clone. The rearrangement joins TRBV15 to TRBJ2-4; maybe TRBD1 (5 bases). The CDR3 covers 14 residues. V shed 0 bases and J shed 8 bases, with 11 bases lying between them. The V gene's germline CDR1 is LNHNV and CDR2 YYDKDF (reference sequence). This CDR3 is CATSRDTREDIQYF. CDR3 in DNA: TGTGCCACCAGCAGAGATACCAGGGAAGACATTCAGTACTTC. Together with reference TRBV15 and TRBJ2-4, the CDR3 gives the full variable domain: DAMVIQNPRYQVTQFGKPVTLSCSQTLNHNVMYWYQQKSSQAPKLLFHYYDKDFNNEADTPDNFQSRRPNTSFCFLDIRSPGLGDTAMYLCATSRDTREDIQYFGAGTRLSVL.

The chain joins TRBV25-1 to TRBJ2-2; D perhaps matches TRBD1 (6 bases). CDR3 length: 16 residues. The germline CDR1 and CDR2 sequences are MGHDK and SYGVNS. With 4 bases removed from V and 0 bases from J, the gap between germline ends came to 12 bases. For the CDR3, the DNA is TGTGCCAGCAGTGGACAGGACCACTCGAACACCGGGGAGCTGTTTTTT. Translating it yields CASSGQDHSNTGELFF.

The chain is built from TRBV10-3 and TRBJ2-1; the D gene is possibly TRBD1 (5 bases). Between the trimmed V and J ends, which lost 0 bases and 8 bases, there was a span of 14 bases. The CDR3 runs 15 residues. Per germline, CDR1 ENHRY and CDR2 SYGVKD. The CDR3 DNA sequence: TGTGCCATCAGTGAGTCCAGGGTACGAAGACATGAGCAGTTCTTC. Its protein product is CAISESRVRRHEQFF.

This chain joins TRBV6-5 and TRBJ2-2, with D maybe TRBD1 (6 bases). Germline V gene data show CDR1 as MNHEY and CDR2 as SVGAGI. This CDR3 is 15 amino acids long. Trimming pared 0 bases from V and 7 bases from J, leaving 12 bases between. The CDR3 sequence is CASSYSRGEGGELFF. CDR3 bases: TGTGCCAGCAGTTACTCCAGGGGTGAGGGCGGGGAGCTGTTTTTT.

The rearrangement uses TRBV19 and TRBJ2-1; D gene unclear. The CDR3 contains 15 residues. Trimming took 6 bases from V and 2 from J, leaving 14 bases between them. The germline V gene has CDR1 LNHDA and CDR2 SQIVND (reference sequence). The CDR3 sequence: CASSLLIYPYNEQFF. CDR3 DNA sequence: TGTGCCAGTAGCCTACTTATTTACCCCTACAATGAGCAGTTCTTC.

V usage is TRBV7-8 and J usage is TRBJ2-5; 8 bases fit TRBD2. The CDR3 extends over 16 amino acids. Germline V gene sequence: CDR1 SGHVS, CDR2 FQNEAQ. The trim removed 7 bases at V and 4 bases at J, leaving 14 bases unmatched. Here the CDR3 DNA reads TGTGCCAGCACCTTCGAACTAGCGGCCAGCTCAGAGACCCAGTACTTC. This encodes CASTFELAASSETQYF.

The genes are TRBV7-9 and TRBJ2-2; no firm D call. V lost 4 bases to trimming and J lost 1 base, with 7 bases between them. The length of the CDR3 is 14 residues. Germline assignment: CDR1 SEHNR and CDR2 FQNEAQ (reference sequence). The DNA for the CDR3 is TGTGCCAGCAGCTCGACATTGAACACCGGGGAGCTGTTTTTT. It specifies CASSSTLNTGELFF.

Comments on this clone: This is likely an artifact of a read error, given a far larger clone one base away. The V gene is TRBV28, the J gene TRBJ2-5; D is ambiguous. Trimming took 5 bases from V and 0 from J, leaving 4 bases between them. Germline assignment: CDR1 MDHEN and CDR2 SYDVKM. The CDR3 extends over 12 amino acids. The CDR3 loop is CASSGHQETQYF. CDR3 bases: TGTGCCAGCAGTGGGCACCAAGAGACCCAGTACTTC.

The V and J genes are TRBV7-8 and TRBJ1-2; no clear D. This CDR3 comprises 12 residues. Germline assignment: CDR1 SGHVS and CDR2 FQNEAQ. V was trimmed by 4 bases and J by 4 bases, leaving 7 bases between them. This chain's CDR3 is CASSSVGYGYTF. The CDR3 DNA sequence: TGTGCCAGCAGCTCGGTTGGCTATGGCTACACCTTC.

The V gene is TRBV7-9, the J gene TRBJ2-3; D might be TRBD2 (5 bases). Per germline, CDR1 SEHNR and CDR2 FQNEAQ (reference sequence). The CDR3 covers 12 residues. The V end was cut by 5 bases, the J end by 11 bases, with 14 bases between. CDR3 protein: CASSVDATKQYF. The CDR3 region has the DNA TGTGCCAGCAGCGTGGATGCGACTAAGCAGTATTTT.

The chain is built from TRBV28 and TRBJ2-1; tentative D call: TRBD2 (5 bases). This CDR3 has 13 amino acids. CDR1 is MDHEN and CDR2 is SYDVKM in the germline V gene. Trimming shortened V by 3 bases and J by 4 bases, and 7 bases separated the two germline ends. The CDR3 loop reads CASSFPGYNEQFF. In DNA, the CDR3 is TGTGCCAGCAGTTTTCCGGGGTACAATGAGCAGTTCTTC.

J is TRBJ2-7 and V is TRBV10-2, with D possibly being TRBD2 (5 bases). Germline CDR1 and CDR2: WSHSY and SAAADI. The CDR3 is 14 amino acids. V was pared by 2 bases and J by 7 bases, with 15 bases between. This CDR3 reads CASSELAGPREQYF. CDR3 sequence (DNA): TGCGCCAGCAGTGAGCTAGCAGGTCCTAGGGAGCAGTACTTC.

The V gene is TRBV6-6, the J gene TRBJ2-1, with D hard to call. Germline values: CDR1 MNHNY, CDR2 SVGAGI (reference sequence). There are 13 residues in the CDR3. V was pared by 5 bases and J by 8 bases, with 13 bases between. CDR3 in DNA: TGTGCCAGCAGTGGAGTCCTAGGGCATGAGCAGTTCTTC. Encoded protein: CASSGVLGHEQFF.

Comments on this clone: A far more abundant clone sits one base away, making this likely a read error. Different DNA sequences within this sample yield the same CDR3. In nucleotides, the CDR3 is TGTGCCAGCAGTTTGGCCGACAGTTACCACTATGGCTACACCTTC. Its translation: CASSLADSYHYGYTF. The chain couples TRBV5-6 to TRBJ1-2; D is possibly TRBD1 (5 bases). CDR3 length: 15 residues. Germline CDR1 reads SGHDT; CDR2 reads YYEEEE.

The gene calls are TRBV19 and TRBJ1-2; D is unclear. V was clipped by 4 bases and J by 1 base, with 10 bases between them. This CDR3 comprises 14 residues. Germline CDR1 reads LNHDA; CDR2 reads SQIVND (reference sequence). CDR3 sequence: CASSTPGINYGYTF. The CDR3 nucleotides are TGTGCCAGTAGTACACCCGGGATTAACTATGGCTACACCTTC.

The V call is TRBV5-4, the J call TRBJ1-4; D is ambiguous. The ends were cut back, 2 bases at V and 4 bases at J, with 9 bases in the middle. The CDR3 runs to 14 residues. Germline V lookup: CDR1 SGHNT, CDR2 YYREEE (reference sequence). CDR3 protein: CASSLGGSNEKLFF. In DNA form, the CDR3 reads TGTGCCAGCAGCTTAGGAGGTAGTAATGAAAAACTGTTTTTT.

This rearrangement joins TRBV6-5 to TRBJ1-1, with 7 bases that match TRBD1. The CDR3 has 13 amino acids. Germline trimming cut 5 bases from V and 4 bases from J; bases unmatched to any gene: 4. Germline V gene sequence: CDR1 MNHEY, CDR2 SVGAGI. The CDR3 here is CASSTNRGTEAFF. The DNA for the CDR3 is TGTGCCAGCAGTACGAACAGGGGCACTGAAGCTTTCTTT.

As for this clone: A far larger clone differs by one base, so this is likely a read error. The gene calls are TRBV11-2 and TRBJ2-1; 9 bases fit TRBD2. Germline trimming cut 5 bases from V and 4 bases from J; bases unmatched to any gene: 6. The germline gives CDR1 SGHAT, CDR2 FQNNGV. The CDR3 consists of 15 residues. CDR3 DNA: TGTGCCAGCAGCATGCAAGCGGGAGGATACAATGAGCAGTTCTTC. Amino acids: CASSMQAGGYNEQFF.